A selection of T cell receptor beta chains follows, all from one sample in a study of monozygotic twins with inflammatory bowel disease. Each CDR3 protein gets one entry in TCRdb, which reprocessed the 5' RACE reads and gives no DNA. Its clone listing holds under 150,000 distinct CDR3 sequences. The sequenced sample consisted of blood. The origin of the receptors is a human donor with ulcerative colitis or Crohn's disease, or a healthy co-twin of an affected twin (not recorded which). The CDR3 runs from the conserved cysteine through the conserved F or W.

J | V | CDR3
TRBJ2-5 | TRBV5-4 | CASSYGLAGVETQYF
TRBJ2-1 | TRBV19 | CARGDRGHYNEQFF
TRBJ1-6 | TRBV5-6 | CASSLSAGSYNSPLHF
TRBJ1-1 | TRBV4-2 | CASSQPRGGRGRTNTEAFF
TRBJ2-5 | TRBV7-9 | CASSLSGSRVETQYF
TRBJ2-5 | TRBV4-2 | CASSIAGAGGETQYF
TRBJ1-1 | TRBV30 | CAWSFVAEGTEAFF
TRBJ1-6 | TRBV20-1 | CSGRTGPNSPLHF
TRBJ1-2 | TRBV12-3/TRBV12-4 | CASSKQGFDGYTF
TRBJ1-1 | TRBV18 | CASSPILSGGTEAFF
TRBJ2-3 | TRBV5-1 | CASSGEGIKGDTQYF
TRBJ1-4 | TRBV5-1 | CASSAGQGLPEKLFF
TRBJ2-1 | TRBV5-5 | CASSLLLAGGWDEQFF
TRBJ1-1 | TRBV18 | CASSAEMNTEAFF
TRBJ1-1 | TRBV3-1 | CASAIRAAPEAFF
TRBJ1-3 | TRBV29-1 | CSVEEEGLGSGNTIYF
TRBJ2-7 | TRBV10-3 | CAISVGGQGPYEQYF
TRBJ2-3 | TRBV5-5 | CASSLEGAYTQYF
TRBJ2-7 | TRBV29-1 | CSVEDRLSYEQYF
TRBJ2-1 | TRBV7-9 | CASSSHLSGPIRQFF
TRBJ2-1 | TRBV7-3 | CASSLTGQGMGWNEQFF
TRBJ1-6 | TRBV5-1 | CASRIVVGQNSPLHF
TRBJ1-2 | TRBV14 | CASSQDSGFYGYTF
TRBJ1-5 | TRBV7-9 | CASSSGQGASQPQHF
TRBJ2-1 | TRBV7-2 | CASSLDRVNEQFF
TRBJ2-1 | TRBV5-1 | CASSPGLDIYNEQFF
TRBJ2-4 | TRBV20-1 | CSARGPAGAGLAKNIQYF
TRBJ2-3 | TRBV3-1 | CASSQVADTQYF
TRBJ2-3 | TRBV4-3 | CASSPYIGPPRDTQYF
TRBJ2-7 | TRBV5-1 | CASSLTWQASSYEQYF
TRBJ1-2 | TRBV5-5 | CASSLTGFEDYGYTF
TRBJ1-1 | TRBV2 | CASSDGNSPNTEAFF
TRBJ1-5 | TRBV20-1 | CSARALMTADQPQHF
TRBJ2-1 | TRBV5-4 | CASSLLTSGDYNEQFF
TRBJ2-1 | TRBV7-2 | CASGPGQGRNEQFF
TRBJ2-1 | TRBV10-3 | CAISDIPTGGDYNEQFF
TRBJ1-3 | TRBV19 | CASSLWAGNTIYF
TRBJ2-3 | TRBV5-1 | CASSLGSRGTDTQYF
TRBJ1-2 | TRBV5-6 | CASSVAGTEVNYGYTF
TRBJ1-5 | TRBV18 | CASSLTGVVNQPQHF
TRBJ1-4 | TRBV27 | CASSRTGGNEKLFF
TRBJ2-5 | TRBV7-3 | CASSSSGGGETQYF
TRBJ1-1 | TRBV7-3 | CASSLDGVGTEAFF
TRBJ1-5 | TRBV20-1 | CSASPGTGIWPDQPQHF
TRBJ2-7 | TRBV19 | CASSYTRSYEQYF
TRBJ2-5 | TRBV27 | CASSPALAGAYQETQYF
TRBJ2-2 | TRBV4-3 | CASSQGVTGELFF